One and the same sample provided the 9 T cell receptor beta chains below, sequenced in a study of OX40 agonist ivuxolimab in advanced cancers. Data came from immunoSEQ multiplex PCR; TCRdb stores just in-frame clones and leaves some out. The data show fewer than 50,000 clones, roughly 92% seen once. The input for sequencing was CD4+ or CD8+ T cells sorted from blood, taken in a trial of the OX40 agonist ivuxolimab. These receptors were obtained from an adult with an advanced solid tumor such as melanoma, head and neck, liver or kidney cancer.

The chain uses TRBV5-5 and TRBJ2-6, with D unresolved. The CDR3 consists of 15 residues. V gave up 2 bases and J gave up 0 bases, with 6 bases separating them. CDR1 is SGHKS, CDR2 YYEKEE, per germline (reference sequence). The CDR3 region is CASSFDASGANVLTF. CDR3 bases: TGTGCCAGCAGCTTCGATGCCTCTGGGGCCAACGTCCTGACTTTC.

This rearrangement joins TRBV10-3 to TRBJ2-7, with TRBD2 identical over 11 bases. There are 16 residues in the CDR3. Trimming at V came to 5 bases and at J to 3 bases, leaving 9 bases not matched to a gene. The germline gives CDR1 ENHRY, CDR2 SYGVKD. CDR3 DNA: TGTGCCATCAGTTCCCAACTAGCGGGAGAAAGCTACGAGCAGTACTTC. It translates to CAISSQLAGESYEQYF.

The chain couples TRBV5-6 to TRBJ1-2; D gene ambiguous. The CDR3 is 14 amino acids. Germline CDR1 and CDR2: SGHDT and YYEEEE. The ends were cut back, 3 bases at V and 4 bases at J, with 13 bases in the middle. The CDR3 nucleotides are TGTGCCAGCAGCTCGATGGGGAGTGGCTATGGCTACACCTTC. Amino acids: CASSSMGSGYGYTF.

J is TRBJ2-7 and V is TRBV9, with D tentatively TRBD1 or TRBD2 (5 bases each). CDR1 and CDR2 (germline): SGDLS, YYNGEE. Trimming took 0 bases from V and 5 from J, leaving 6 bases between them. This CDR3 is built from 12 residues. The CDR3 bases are TGTGCCAGCAGCGTAGGGGGGAACGAGCAGTACTTC. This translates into CASSVGGNEQYF.

The CDR3 coding sequence is TGCGCCAGCAGCCCCTCAGACCCTAGCGGGTTCAACAATGAGCAGTTCTTC. The encoded protein is CASSPSDPSGFNNEQFF. This chain links TRBV5-1 with TRBJ2-1; TRBD2 agrees at 8 bases. Germline CDR1 is SGHRS and CDR2 is YFSETQ. This CDR3 comprises 17 residues. V lost 4 bases and J lost 5; bases outside the gene matches: 14.

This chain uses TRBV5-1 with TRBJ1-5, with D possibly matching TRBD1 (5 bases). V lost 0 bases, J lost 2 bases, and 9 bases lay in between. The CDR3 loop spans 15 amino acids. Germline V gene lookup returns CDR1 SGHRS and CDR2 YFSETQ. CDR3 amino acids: CASSLEGFGNQPQHF. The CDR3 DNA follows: TGCGCCAGCAGCTTGGAGGGGTTTGGCAATCAGCCCCAGCATTTT. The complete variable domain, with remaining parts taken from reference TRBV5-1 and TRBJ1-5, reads KAGVTQTPRYLIKTRGQQVTLSCSPISGHRSVSWYQQTPGQGLQFLFEYFSETQRNKGNFPGRFSGRQFSNSRSEMNVSTLELGDSALYLCASSLEGFGNQPQHFGDGTRLSIL.

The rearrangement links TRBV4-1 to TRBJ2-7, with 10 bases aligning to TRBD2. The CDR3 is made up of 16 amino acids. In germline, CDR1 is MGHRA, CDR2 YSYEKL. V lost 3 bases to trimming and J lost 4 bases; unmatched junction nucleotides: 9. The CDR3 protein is CASSQGSGRAWYEQYF. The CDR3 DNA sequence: TGCGCCAGCAGCCAGGGGAGCGGGAGGGCCTGGTACGAGCAGTACTTC.

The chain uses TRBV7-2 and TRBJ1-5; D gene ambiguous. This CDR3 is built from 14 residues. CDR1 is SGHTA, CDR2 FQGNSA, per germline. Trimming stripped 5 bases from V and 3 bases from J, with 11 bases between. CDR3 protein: CASSEPGLNQPQHF. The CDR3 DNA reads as TGTGCCAGCAGCGAACCGGGCCTCAATCAGCCCCAGCATTTT.

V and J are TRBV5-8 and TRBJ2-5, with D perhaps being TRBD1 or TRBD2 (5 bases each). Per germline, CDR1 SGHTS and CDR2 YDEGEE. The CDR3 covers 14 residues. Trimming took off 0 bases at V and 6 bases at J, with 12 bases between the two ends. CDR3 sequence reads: CASSLAWGKQTQYF. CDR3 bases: TGTGCCAGCAGCTTGGCCTGGGGGAAGCAGACCCAGTACTTC.